This TCR beta chain was documented in a study of monozygotic twins with inflammatory bowel disease. With respect to this clonotype: Its antigen is as yet unknown.

Whole-blood total RNA was extracted without T cell sorting. TCRdb reanalyzed the 5' RACE reads and collapses them to one entry per CDR3 protein, without DNA. The listing records 70,000 to 95,000 distinct CDR3 sequences. Study observations and caveats: Sharing of clonotypes with others was lower in IBD patients than in healthy twins, and this was especially so with disease activity.

Germline CDR1 DFQATT, CDR2 SNEGSKA (reference sequence). This CDR3 has 14 residues. This chain links TRBV20-1 with TRBJ2-1; TCRdb names TRBD2, which stays unverified in the absence of DNA. Source material: blood. The sequence was collected from a human donor with ulcerative colitis or Crohn's disease, or a healthy co-twin of an affected twin (not recorded which). CDR3 sequence: CSAESGYSYNEQFF.